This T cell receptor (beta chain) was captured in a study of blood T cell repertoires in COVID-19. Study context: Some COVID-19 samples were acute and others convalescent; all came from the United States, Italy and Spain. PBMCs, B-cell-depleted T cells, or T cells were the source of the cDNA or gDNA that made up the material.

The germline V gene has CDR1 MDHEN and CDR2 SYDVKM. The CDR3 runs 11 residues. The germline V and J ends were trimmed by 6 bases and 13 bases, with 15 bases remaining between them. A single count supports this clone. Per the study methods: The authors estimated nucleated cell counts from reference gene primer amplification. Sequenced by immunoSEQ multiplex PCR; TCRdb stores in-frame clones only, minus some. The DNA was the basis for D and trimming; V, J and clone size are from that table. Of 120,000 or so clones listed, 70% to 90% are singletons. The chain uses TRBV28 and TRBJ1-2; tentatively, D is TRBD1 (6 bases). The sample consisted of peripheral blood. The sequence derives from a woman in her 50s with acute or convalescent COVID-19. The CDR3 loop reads CASSRDTDRTF. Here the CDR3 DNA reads TGTGCCAGCAGCCGGGACACAGACCGCACCTTC.